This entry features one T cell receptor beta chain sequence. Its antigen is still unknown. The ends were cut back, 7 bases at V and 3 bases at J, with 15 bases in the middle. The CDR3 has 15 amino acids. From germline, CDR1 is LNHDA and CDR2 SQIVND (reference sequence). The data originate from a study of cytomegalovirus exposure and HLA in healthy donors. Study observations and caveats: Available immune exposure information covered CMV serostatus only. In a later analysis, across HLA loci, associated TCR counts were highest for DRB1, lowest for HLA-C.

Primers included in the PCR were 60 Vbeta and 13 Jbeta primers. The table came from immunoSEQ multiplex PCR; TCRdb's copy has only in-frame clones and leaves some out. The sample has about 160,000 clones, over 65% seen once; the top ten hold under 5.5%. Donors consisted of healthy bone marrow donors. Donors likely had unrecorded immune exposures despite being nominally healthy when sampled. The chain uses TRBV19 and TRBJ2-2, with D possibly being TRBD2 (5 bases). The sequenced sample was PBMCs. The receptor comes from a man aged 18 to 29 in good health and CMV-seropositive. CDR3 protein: CASKPLVSDTGELFF. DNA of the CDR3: TGTGCCAGTAAGCCTTTGGTTAGCGACACCGGGGAGCTGTTTTTT.